One sample yielded the 28 T cell receptor beta chains listed below, sequenced in a study of shared T cell receptors in the human thymus (dated by TCRdb to the early 2020s). The receptor library was made with the immunoSEQ multiplex PCR assay. TCRdb provides this immuneACCESS table in a form limited to in-frame rearrangements. Some clones are lacking; in checked studies, under half of them reflect an unresolved V gene, and why the rest are absent is not known. The sample table shows around 730,000 clones, and approximately 85% are seen once. The ten largest clones add up to around 0.0094% of the sample. These data were also reused for a study on human thymus T cells.

Sequenced sample: thymocytes. The source of these receptors is a girl under three years old with a congenital heart defect. Donor details come from another sample of the same person, matched by shared clones.

The chain couples TRBV6-1 to TRBJ2-6; 10 nucleotides line up with TRBD1. Trimming took 4 bases from V and 0 from J; bases not matched to a gene: 6. The CDR3 spans 18 residues. The germline gives CDR1 MNHNS, CDR2 SASEGT. The CDR3 DNA reads as TGTGCCAGCAGTGGCCGGACAGGGGGAATCTCTGGGGCCAACGTCCTGACTTTC. Translation: CASSGRTGGISGANVLTF.

The chain couples TRBV2 to TRBJ1-5, with D possibly matching TRBD1 (5 bases). V dropped 3 bases and J dropped 7 bases, with 19 bases sitting between them. This CDR3 is built from 16 residues. Germline V gives CDR1 SNHLY, CDR2 FYNNEI. The chain's CDR3 is CASSEPSRAGDQPQHF. CDR3 coding DNA: TGTGCCAGCAGTGAGCCTAGCCGGGCGGGGGACCAGCCCCAGCATTTT.

In regard to this clone: Within the sample, other DNA sequences also encode this same CDR3. V gene TRBV7-2 combines with J gene TRBJ1-6, with D possibly being TRBD1 (6 bases). The CDR3 runs to 17 residues. With 1 base removed from V and 13 bases from J, the gap between germline ends came to 23 bases. Germline V gene sequence: CDR1 SGHTA, CDR2 FQGNSA. CDR3 in amino acids: CASSLVNPLTGKSPLHF. The DNA for the CDR3 is TGTGCCAGCAGCTTAGTCAACCCCTTGACAGGAAAATCCCCCCTCCACTTT.

This clone showed up just once. J is TRBJ2-5 and V is TRBV5-8; 11 bases agree with TRBD1. V lost 2 bases to trimming and J lost 2 bases; unmatched junction nucleotides: 5. Germline V lookup: CDR1 SGHTS, CDR2 YDEGEE. CDR3 length equals 16 residues. DNA of the CDR3: TGTGCCAGCAGCTTAGCCGGGACAGGGGGTCAAGAGACCCAGTACTTC. This gives the protein CASSLAGTGGQETQYF.

The rearrangement joins TRBV27 to TRBJ2-7; TRBD1 is a possible D gene (6 bases). V lost 8 bases, J lost 4 bases, and 18 bases lay in between. CDR3 length: 14 residues. Germline assignment: CDR1 MNHEY and CDR2 SMNVEV (reference sequence). The CDR3 reads CASGLRGPIYEQYF. The CDR3 nucleotides read TGTGCCAGCGGACTCAGGGGTCCTATATACGAGCAGTACTTC.

The chain carries TRBV5-1 and TRBJ1-1; the D is unclear. Germline lookup yields CDR1 SGHRS and CDR2 YFSETQ. Between the trimmed V and J ends, which lost 4 bases and 1 base, there was a span of 26 bases. CDR3 size: 19 residues. The CDR3 spells CASSRKQPLRGPKNTEAFF. CDR3 coding DNA: TGCGCCAGCAGCCGTAAACAACCCCTAAGAGGCCCTAAGAACACTGAAGCTTTCTTT.

The chain carries TRBV11-2 and TRBJ1-2, with a weak D call TRBD1 (6 bases). CDR1 and CDR2 from the germline V gene are SGHAT and FQNNGV. V was trimmed by 2 bases and J by 2 bases, leaving 12 bases between them. The CDR3 length is 15 residues. The CDR3, as DNA: TGTGCCAGCAGCTTATCACACAGGGAAAACTATGGCTACACCTTC. This encodes CASSLSHRENYGYTF. Complete variable domain (other parts from reference TRBV11-2 and TRBJ1-2): EAGVAQSPRYKIIEKRQSVAFWCNPISGHATLYWYQQILGQGPKLLIQFQNNGVVDDSQLPKDRFSAERLKGVDSTLKIQPAKLEDSAVYLCASSLSHRENYGYTFGSGTRLTVV.

The chain joins TRBV4-3 to TRBJ1-2; D is uncertain. Germline V lookup: CDR1 LGHNA, CDR2 YSLEER. The CDR3 has 15 amino acids. Deletions cut 0 bases from V and 8 bases from J, with 16 bases between. The CDR3 sequence: CASSQDKRAHRGYTF. The CDR3 DNA is TGCGCCAGCAGCCAAGATAAGAGGGCGCACCGGGGCTACACCTTC.

The chain carries TRBV27 and TRBJ1-3; D is undetermined. This CDR3 contains 14 residues. Germline CDR1 is MNHEY and CDR2 is SMNVEV (reference sequence). The V end lost 6 bases, the J end lost 4 bases, and 13 bases lay between the germline ends. The CDR3 here is CASRSATRGNTIYF. CDR3 nucleotides: TGTGCCAGCAGATCAGCGACCCGGGGAAACACCATATATTTT.

This chain connects TRBV2 to TRBJ1-1; 9 nucleotides agree with TRBD1. Germline CDR1 is SNHLY and CDR2 is FYNNEI. CDR3 length: 19 amino acids. V dropped 11 bases and J dropped 4; count of bases not matched to a gene: 26. The CDR3 DNA reads as TGTGCCTGCCTAAAGGACAGGGGAAGAGTAATTGAGAGACGCACTGAAGCTTTCTTT. Residues: CACLKDRGRVIERRTEAFF.

CDR3 sequence reads: CASSPRQGYGYTF. In DNA, the CDR3 is TGCGCCAGCAGCCCACGACAGGGGTATGGCTACACCTTC. The chain combines TRBV5-1 with TRBJ1-2, with TRBD1 matching over 8 bases. Germline values: CDR1 SGHRS, CDR2 YFSETQ. There are 13 residues in the CDR3. With V trimmed by 4 bases and J by 5 bases, 4 bases remained unmatched.

This clone has only one observation. The chain links TRBV6-5 to TRBJ2-2, with 9 bases fitting TRBD1. Germline V gene lookup returns CDR1 MNHEY and CDR2 SVGAGI. V shed 2 bases and J 5 bases; nucleotides not matched to a gene: 6. CDR3 length: 16 residues. CDR3 bases: TGTGCCAGCAGTTACCCGCCGGGACAGGGAACCGGGGAGCTGTTTTTT. Protein sequence: CASSYPPGQGTGELFF.

This clone was counted once. J is TRBJ2-7 and V is TRBV7-8; D might be TRBD2 (5 bases). CDR3 size: 15 residues. Trimming removed 1 base from V and 2 bases from J, with 12 bases in between. The V gene's germline CDR1 is SGHVS and CDR2 FQNEAQ. The CDR3 loop is CASSLVQRLPYEQYF. CDR3 DNA sequence: TGTGCCAGCAGCTTAGTTCAGCGGCTTCCCTACGAGCAGTACTTC.

The chain joins TRBV25-1 to TRBJ1-3; TRBD1 might be the D (5 bases). The length of the CDR3 is 14 residues. The germline V and J ends were trimmed by 10 bases and 3 bases, with 16 bases remaining between them. Germline CDR1 and CDR2: MGHDK and SYGVNS. The CDR3 sequence is CATSGREGGNTIYF. CDR3 sequence (DNA): TGTGCCACCTCAGGCAGGGAGGGTGGAAACACCATATATTTT.

This chain links TRBV5-6 with TRBJ1-2; TRBD1 might be the D (5 bases). V was cut by 4 bases and J by 0 bases, with 16 bases left in between. Germline values: CDR1 SGHDT, CDR2 YYEEEE. This CDR3 is built from 16 residues. Here the CDR3 reads CASSGRQLPSNYGYTF. CDR3 sequence (DNA): TGTGCCAGCAGCGGCCGACAGTTACCGTCTAACTATGGCTACACCTTC. Full variable domain (remainder filled in from reference TRBV5-6 and TRBJ1-2): DAGVTQSPTHLIKTRGQQVTLRCSPKSGHDTVSWYQQALGQGPQFIFQYYEEEERQRGNFPDRFSGHQFPNYSSELNVNALLLGDSALYLCASSGRQLPSNYGYTFGSGTRLTVV.

The V call is TRBV19, the J call TRBJ1-2; D uncertain. The CDR3 sequence is 11 residues long. Germline CDR1 LNHDA, CDR2 SQIVND (reference sequence). The V and J ends lost 7 bases and 3 bases respectively, with 6 bases between them. CDR3 sequence: CASKSYYGYTF. The CDR3 DNA is TGTGCCAGTAAATCCTACTATGGCTACACCTTC.

This chain links TRBV6-5 with TRBJ1-2; D is undetermined. V lost 4 bases and J lost 1, with 7 bases in between. The CDR3 covers 13 residues. The germline CDR1 and CDR2 sequences are MNHEY and SVGAGI. The CDR3 DNA follows: TGTGCCAGCAGTTCGCGGGATAACTATGGCTACACCTTC. Translated, it gives CASSSRDNYGYTF.

The chain carries TRBV4-1 and TRBJ1-2, with TRBD1 matching 10 bases. The CDR3 has 16 amino acids. Trimming cost V 4 bases and J 3 bases; bases outside gene matches: 8. Germline V gives CDR1 MGHRA, CDR2 YSYEKL. Written as DNA, the CDR3 is TGCGCCAGCAGCCCCTTGTCGGGACAGGGGTACTATGGCTACACCTTC. Its translation is CASSPLSGQGYYGYTF.

The rearrangement links TRBV7-2 to TRBJ2-5; 7 bases line up with TRBD1. The ends lost 3 bases at V and 3 bases at J; junction bases unmatched: 7. The CDR3 length is 15 residues. Germline assignment: CDR1 SGHTA and CDR2 FQGNSA. The CDR3 nucleotides are TGTGCCAGCAGCTTCCGAGGGGGCCGGGAAGAGACCCAGTACTTC. Translation: CASSFRGGREETQYF.

In this sample, this clone turned up a few times. The chain combines TRBV5-1 with TRBJ1-1, with 7 bases matching TRBD1. The CDR3 runs to 15 residues. J lost 3 bases, V lost 0 bases, and 5 bases had no gene match. Per germline, CDR1 SGHRS and CDR2 YFSETQ. The chain's CDR3 is CASSLDRGRDTEAFF. Written as DNA, the CDR3 is TGCGCCAGCAGCTTGGACAGGGGCAGGGACACTGAAGCTTTCTTT.

On this clone: No DNA is shown, since the ends of the CDR3 on it are uncertain; the CDR3 is the one TCRdb lists. The chain links TRBV21-1 to TRBJ1-5; the table's D call of TRBD1 was not tested on the DNA. TRBV21-1 is marked as a pseudogene. A total of 20 residues make up the CDR3, ends included. CDR3: CASSTKGGWAGGSGNQPQHF.

V and J are TRBV5-8 and TRBJ2-2, with 7 bases fitting TRBD1. V lost 4 bases and J lost 4; bases outside the gene matches: 7. The germline V gene has CDR1 SGHTS and CDR2 YDEGEE. The CDR3 extends over 15 amino acids. The CDR3 bases are TGTGCCAGCAGCCCCGGACAGGTGTTCACCGGGGAGCTGTTTTTT. Translation gives CASSPGQVFTGELFF.

V is TRBV6-4 and J is TRBJ1-1; TRBD1 matches 8 bases. Trimming at V came to 6 bases and at J to 10 bases, leaving 7 bases not matched to a gene. The germline CDR1 and CDR2 sequences are MRHNA and SNTAGT. This CDR3 spans 12 amino acids. The chain's CDR3 is CASRPDRGRAFF. The CDR3, as DNA: TGTGCCAGCAGACCAGACAGGGGAAGAGCTTTCTTT.

The chain is built from TRBV6-1 and TRBJ1-2; a possible D gene is TRBD1 (5 bases). V lost 1 base, J lost 8 bases, and 23 bases lay in between. Per germline, CDR1 MNHNS and CDR2 SASEGT. The length of the CDR3 is 17 residues. The CDR3 reads CASSEEDTGDGGRGYTF. CDR3 DNA sequence: TGTGCCAGCAGTGAAGAGGACACGGGCGACGGGGGACGAGGCTACACCTTC.

V usage is TRBV5-1 and J usage is TRBJ2-3; weak D call: TRBD1 (6 bases). The CDR3 totals 16 residues. Germline CDR1 and CDR2: SGHRS and YFSETQ. V dropped 3 bases and J dropped 6 bases, with 20 bases sitting between them. CDR3 in DNA: TGCGCCAGCAGCTCTATCGGACAGTTGGAGCGGGATACGCAGTATTTT. Its translation: CASSSIGQLERDTQYF.

J is TRBJ1-2 and V is TRBV10-1; no clear D. Germline lookup yields CDR1 WNHNN and CDR2 SYGVQD (reference sequence). This CDR3 has 18 residues. V was clipped by 2 bases and J by 2 bases, with 21 bases between them. The CDR3 loop is CASSEELWVPRQNYGYTF. In nucleotides, the CDR3 is TGCGCCAGCAGTGAGGAGTTGTGGGTTCCCAGACAAAACTATGGCTACACCTTC.

This chain joins TRBV19 and TRBJ1-6, with 8 bases fitting TRBD1. The CDR3 contains 14 residues. CDR1 is LNHDA and CDR2 is SQIVND in the germline V gene (reference sequence). V trimming: 4 bases; J trimming: 11 bases; junction bases outside the gene matches: 7. CDR3 in DNA: TGTGCCAGTAGTACCGAGGACAGGGTAACACCCCTCCACTTT. It is translated as CASSTEDRVTPLHF.

The chain recombines TRBV14 with TRBJ2-5; TRBD1 aligns across 10 bases. CDR3 length: 17 amino acids. Germline V gene lookup returns CDR1 SGHDN and CDR2 FVKESK. Unmatched junction bases numbered 10, after V lost 0 bases and J lost 6 bases. The CDR3 reads CASSQEPGQGYGKTQYF. CDR3 nucleotide sequence: TGTGCCAGCAGCCAAGAGCCGGGACAGGGGTACGGAAAGACCCAGTACTTC. The full variable domain, completed using reference TRBV14 and TRBJ2-5, is EAGVTQFPSHSVIEKGQTVTLRCDPISGHDNLYWYRRVMGKEIKFLLHFVKESKQDESGMPNNRFLAERTGGTYSTLKVQPAELEDSGVYFCASSQEPGQGYGKTQYFGPGTRLLVL.